These 14 T cell receptor beta chains were all obtained from the same sample, sequenced in a study of shared T cell receptors in the human thymus. This table comes from immunoSEQ multiplex PCR, and its TCRdb copy is limited to in-frame clones, with some not included. The sample holds approximately 580,000 clones, about 80% seen once. The same sample was also used in a study of human thymus T cells.

Material: thymocytes. These receptor sequences come from a boy younger than two with a congenital heart defect.

The chain has TRBV4-3 and TRBJ2-7, with 8 bases matching TRBD2. Trimming cost V 1 base and J 4 bases; bases outside gene matches: 12. Germline values: CDR1 LGHNA, CDR2 YSLEER. CDR3 length: 17 amino acids. The CDR3 DNA is TGCGCCAGCAGCCAAGTCCGAACGGGCGGGAGGATATACGAGCAGTACTTC. This gives the protein CASSQVRTGGRIYEQYF.

The chain is built from TRBV7-8 and TRBJ2-5; perhaps TRBD2 as D (6 bases). The CDR3 has 20 amino acids. V lost 5 bases and J lost 8, with 36 bases in between. The V gene's germline CDR1 is SGHVS and CDR2 FQNEAQ. CDR3 amino acids: CASSPGLSNFWRGTKRTQYF. CDR3 sequence (DNA): TGTGCCAGCAGCCCCGGCTTATCTAATTTCTGGCGGGGCACCAAGAGAACCCAGTACTTC.

The chain recombines TRBV5-1 with TRBJ2-7; a weak D match, TRBD1 (6 bases). The CDR3 is 14 residues long. V was trimmed by 0 bases and J by 7 bases, leaving 14 bases between them. Germline V gene sequence: CDR1 SGHRS, CDR2 YFSETQ. CDR3 sequence (DNA): TGCGCCAGCAGCTTGGGAGGGGGAATAGATGAGCAGTACTTC. Protein sequence: CASSLGGGIDEQYF.

The V call is TRBV19, the J call TRBJ1-5, with 8 bases lining up with TRBD1. The CDR3 totals 15 residues. In germline, CDR1 is LNHDA, CDR2 SQIVND (reference sequence). V lost 6 bases to trimming and J lost 6 bases; unmatched junction nucleotides: 10. CDR3 protein: CASRSTPGGVQPQHF. The CDR3 DNA is TGTGCCAGTAGATCAACTCCAGGGGGCGTTCAGCCCCAGCATTTT.

This chain links TRBV2 with TRBJ2-1; TRBD2 aligns across 12 bases. V was pared by 7 bases and J by 12 bases, with 7 bases of the junction left unmatched. This CDR3 spans 13 amino acids. Germline V gene lookup returns CDR1 SNHLY and CDR2 FYNNEI. CDR3 sequence: CASNRTSGKRQFF. The CDR3 DNA follows: TGTGCCAGCAATCGGACTAGCGGGAAGAGGCAGTTCTTC. The full variable domain, in which reference TRBV2 and TRBJ2-1 provide the parts outside the CDR3, is EPEVTQTPSHQVTQMGQEVILRCVPISNHLYFYWYRQILGQKVEFLVSFYNNEISEKSEIFDDQFSVERPDGSNFTLKIRSTKLEDSAMYFCASNRTSGKRQFFGPGTRLTVL.

As DNA, the CDR3 is TGTGCCTGGAACTTTAGCGGGAGGAACGAGCAGTACTTC. Its protein product is CAWNFSGRNEQYF. The chain has TRBV30 and TRBJ2-7; 10 bases match TRBD2. CDR1 GTSNPN and CDR2 SVGIG come from the germline V gene (reference sequence). V shed 4 bases and J 5 bases; nucleotides not matched to a gene: 5. This CDR3 has 13 residues. The full variable domain, completed using reference TRBV30 and TRBJ2-7, is SQTIHQWPATLVQPVGSPLSLECTVEGTSNPNLYWYRQAAGRGLQLLFYSVGIGQISSEVPQNLSASRPQDRQFILSSKKLLLSDSGFYLCAWNFSGRNEQYFGPGTRLTVT.

This CDR3 is CASSSNGGDNYGYTF. Written as DNA, the CDR3 is TGTGCCAGCAGCTCGAACGGGGGAGATAACTATGGCTACACCTTC. The chain links TRBV11-3 to TRBJ1-2; a possible D gene is TRBD1 (5 bases). The CDR3 totals 15 residues. The V and J ends lost 4 bases and 1 base respectively, with 13 bases between them. Germline V CDR1 and CDR2: SGHNT, YENEEA.

V is TRBV5-4 and J is TRBJ2-5; a possible D gene is TRBD2 (5 bases). CDR3 length: 17 amino acids. Germline V CDR1 and CDR2: SGHNT, YYREEE (reference sequence). V was clipped by 2 bases and J by 0 bases, with 17 bases between them. This CDR3 reads CASSFGVVGDYQETQYF. CDR3 bases: TGTGCCAGCAGCTTCGGGGTTGTTGGAGACTACCAAGAGACCCAGTACTTC.

V is TRBV7-2 and J is TRBJ2-1; TRBD2 agrees at 14 bases. The CDR3 consists of 19 residues. V shed 2 bases and J 9 bases; nucleotides not matched to a gene: 15. Per germline, CDR1 SGHTA and CDR2 FQGNSA. The CDR3 region has the DNA TGTGCCAGCAGCTTAACAAGGAGGCCGGGACTAGCGGGAGTGGCTGAGCAGTTCTTC. This encodes CASSLTRRPGLAGVAEQFF.

This CDR3 is CASSPTSGIVNEQFF. In DNA, the CDR3 is TGTGCCAGCTCACCAACTAGCGGGATTGTGAATGAGCAGTTCTTC. The chain carries TRBV18 and TRBJ2-1; 10 nucleotides agree with TRBD2. This CDR3 has 15 amino acids. The germline V gene has CDR1 KGHSH and CDR2 LQKENI. J gave up 7 bases and V 2 bases, and 5 bases lay outside the gene matches.

The chain couples TRBV4-1 to TRBJ2-1; D may be TRBD2 (6 bases). Germline V gives CDR1 MGHRA, CDR2 YSYEKL. Trimming shortened V by 2 bases and J by 8 bases, and 22 bases separated the two germline ends. The CDR3 covers 17 residues. CDR3 sequence reads: CASSQTPSPRTKDEQFF. DNA of the CDR3: TGCGCCAGCAGCCAAACCCCGTCTCCCAGGACTAAGGATGAGCAGTTCTTC.

The chain couples TRBV29-1 to TRBJ2-1; no definite D call. CDR3 size: 14 residues. CDR1 and CDR2 (germline): SQVTM, ANQGSEA. The V end was cut by 3 bases, the J end by 6 bases, with 15 bases between. In DNA form, the CDR3 reads TGCAGCGTTGAGACCAGAGGCCTACTCAATGAGCAGTTCTTC. Its protein is CSVETRGLLNEQFF.

This chain links TRBV9 with TRBJ2-3; weak D call: TRBD2 (6 bases). V was cut by 0 bases and J by 0 bases, with 17 bases left in between. This CDR3 region has 18 residues. The germline V gene has CDR1 SGDLS and CDR2 YYNGEE. This CDR3 is CASSVAVLSSGSTDTQYF. The CDR3 DNA reads as TGTGCCAGCAGCGTAGCGGTTTTGAGTAGCGGAAGCACAGATACGCAGTATTTT. Drawing the rest from reference TRBV9 and TRBJ2-3, the complete variable domain is DSGVTQTPKHLITATGQRVTLRCSPRSGDLSVYWYQQSLDQGLQFLIQYYNGEERAKGNILERFSAQQFPDLHSELNLSSLELGDSALYFCASSVAVLSSGSTDTQYFGPGTRLTVL.

The chain joins TRBV28 to TRBJ2-7; TRBD2 matches at 7 bases. With 7 bases clipped from V and 6 bases from J, the junction kept 9 bases outside the gene matches. The CDR3 sequence is 13 residues long. Per germline, CDR1 MDHEN and CDR2 SYDVKM. The DNA for the CDR3 is TGTGCCAGCATCGGGGACTACCCCCCCGAGCAGTACTTC. It codes for CASIGDYPPEQYF. Combining the CDR3 with reference TRBV28 and TRBJ2-7 gives the whole variable domain DVKVTQSSRYLVKRTGEKVFLECVQDMDHENMFWYRQDPGLGLRLIYFSYDVKMKEKGDIPEGYSVSREKKERFSLILESASTNQTSMYLCASIGDYPPEQYFGPGTRLTVT.